This T cell receptor beta chain was documented in a study of blood T cell repertoires in COVID-19. Germline CDR1 is SGHDT and CDR2 is YYEEEE. This CDR3 is 17 amino acids long. J gave up 4 bases and V 1 base, and 10 bases lay outside the gene matches. Methods used by the authors: Amplified reference gene primers provided the basis for estimating nucleated cell counts. TCRdb keeps only in-frame clones here, not all; method: immunoSEQ multiplex PCR. The V and J calls and clone size are taken from that table; D and trimming were inferred from the DNA. The data show fewer than 300,000 clones, with around four fifths seen just once and around 10% held by the top ten.

The chain links TRBV5-6 to TRBJ2-5; TRBD2 matches at 10 bases. Source material: peripheral blood. This TCR came from a woman aged 45-60 years who had recovered from COVID-19. In DNA, the CDR3 is TGTGCCAGCAGCTTGAGGCTAGCGGGGGCTTCCTTAGAGACCCAGTACTTC. Residues: CASSLRLAGASLETQYF.